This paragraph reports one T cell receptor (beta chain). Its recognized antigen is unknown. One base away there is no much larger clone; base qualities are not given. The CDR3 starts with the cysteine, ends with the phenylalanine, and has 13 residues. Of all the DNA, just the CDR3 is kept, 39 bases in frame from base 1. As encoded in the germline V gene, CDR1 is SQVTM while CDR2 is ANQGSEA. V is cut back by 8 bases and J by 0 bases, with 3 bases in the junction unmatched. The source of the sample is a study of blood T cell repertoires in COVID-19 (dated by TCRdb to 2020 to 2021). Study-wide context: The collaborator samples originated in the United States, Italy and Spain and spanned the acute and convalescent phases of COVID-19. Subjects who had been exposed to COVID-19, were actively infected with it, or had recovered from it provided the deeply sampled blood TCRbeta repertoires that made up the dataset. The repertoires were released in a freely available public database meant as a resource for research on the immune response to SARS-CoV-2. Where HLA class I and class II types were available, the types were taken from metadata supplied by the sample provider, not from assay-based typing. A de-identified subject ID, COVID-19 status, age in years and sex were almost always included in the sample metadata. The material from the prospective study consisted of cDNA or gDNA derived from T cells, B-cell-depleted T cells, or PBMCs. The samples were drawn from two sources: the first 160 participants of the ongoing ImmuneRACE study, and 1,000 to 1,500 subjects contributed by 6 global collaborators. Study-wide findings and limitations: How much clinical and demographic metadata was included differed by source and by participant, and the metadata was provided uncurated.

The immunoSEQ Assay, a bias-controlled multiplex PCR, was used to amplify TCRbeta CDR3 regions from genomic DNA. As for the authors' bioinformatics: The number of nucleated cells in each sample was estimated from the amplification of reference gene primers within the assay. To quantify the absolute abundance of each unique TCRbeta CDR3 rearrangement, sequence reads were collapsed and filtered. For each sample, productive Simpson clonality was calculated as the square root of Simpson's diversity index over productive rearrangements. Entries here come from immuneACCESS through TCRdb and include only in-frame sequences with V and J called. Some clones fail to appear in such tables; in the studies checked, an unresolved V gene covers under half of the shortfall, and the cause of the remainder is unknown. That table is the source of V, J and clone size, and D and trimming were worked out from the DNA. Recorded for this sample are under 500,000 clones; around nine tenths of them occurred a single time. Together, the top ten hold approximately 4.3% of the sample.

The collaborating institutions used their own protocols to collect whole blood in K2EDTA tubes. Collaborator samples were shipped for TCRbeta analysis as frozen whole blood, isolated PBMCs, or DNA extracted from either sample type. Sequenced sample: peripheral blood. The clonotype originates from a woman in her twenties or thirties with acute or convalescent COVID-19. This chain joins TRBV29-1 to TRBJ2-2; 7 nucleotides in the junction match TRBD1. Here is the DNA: TGCAGCTCACAGGGGTCGAACACCGGGGAGCTGTTTTTT. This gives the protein CSSQGSNTGELFF.